The 30 T cell receptor beta chains below come from one sample, sequenced in a study of shared T cell receptors in the human thymus. Assay: immunoSEQ multiplex PCR; the TCRdb copy retains only in-frame clones and omits some. The table includes hundreds of thousands of clones, roughly 86% detected once. These same records also appear under a second study, on human thymus T cells.

The sample comprised thymocytes. Receptors were obtained from a boy less than two years old with a congenital heart defect.

The chain is built from TRBV12-5 and TRBJ1-4, with 9 bases aligning to TRBD1. Germline trimming cut 0 bases from V and 6 bases from J; bases unmatched to any gene: 11. In germline, CDR1 is LGHNT, CDR2 FRNRAP. This CDR3 region has 18 residues. The CDR3 nucleotides are TGTGCTAGTGGTTTGGTTCCGGGACAGGGTAGGACGGATGAAAAACTGTTTTTT. Its translation is CASGLVPGQGRTDEKLFF.

The gene calls are TRBV7-8 and TRBJ2-7; 10 positions agree with TRBD2. V gave up 1 base and J gave up 5 bases; unmatched junction bases: 5. There are 15 residues in the CDR3. The germline V gene has CDR1 SGHVS and CDR2 FQNEAQ. The chain's CDR3 is CASSLEGTSVDEQYF. The CDR3 DNA reads TGTGCCAGCAGCTTAGAGGGGACTAGCGTCGACGAGCAGTACTTC.

This rearrangement joins TRBV19 to TRBJ2-6, with D possibly matching TRBD2 (5 bases). The CDR3 is 19 residues long. The V gene lost 4 bases and the J gene lost 0 bases, with 19 bases spanning the gap. Germline values: CDR1 LNHDA, CDR2 SQIVND (reference sequence). The CDR3 DNA reads as TGTGCCAGTAGTACCCCCCGGGGAAGGATACTCTCTGGGGCCAACGTCCTGACTTTC. It encodes CASSTPRGRILSGANVLTF.

The chain links TRBV28 to TRBJ2-1; possibly TRBD1 for D (6 bases). V lost 5 bases, J lost 3 bases, and 14 bases lay in between. CDR3 length: 15 amino acids. Germline V gene sequence: CDR1 MDHEN, CDR2 SYDVKM. This CDR3 is CASSRGQPLYNEQFF. CDR3 DNA: TGTGCCAGCAGTCGAGGACAGCCACTCTACAATGAGCAGTTCTTC.

The chain carries TRBV7-9 and TRBJ2-7; 11 nucleotides line up with TRBD1. CDR1 and CDR2 (germline): SEHNR, FQNEAQ (reference sequence). The CDR3 is 15 residues long. J gave up 6 bases and V 4 bases, and 8 bases lay outside the gene matches. The chain's CDR3 is CASSSTGQGVFEQYF. The CDR3 DNA reads TGTGCCAGCAGCTCTACGGGACAGGGGGTGTTCGAGCAGTACTTC.

The CDR3 is CASSAPGTGDEQYF. For the CDR3, the DNA is TGTGCCAGCAGTGCCCCCGGGACAGGGGACGAGCAGTACTTC. The chain couples TRBV2 to TRBJ2-7, with 10 bases identical to TRBD1. The CDR3 covers 14 residues. The germline gives CDR1 SNHLY, CDR2 FYNNEI. V was clipped by 4 bases and J by 5 bases; unmatched bases: 5.

V is TRBV7-2 and J is TRBJ1-2; TRBD1 is a possible D gene (6 bases). The germline V gene has CDR1 SGHTA and CDR2 FQGNSA. The germline V and J ends were trimmed by 2 bases and 4 bases, with 20 bases remaining between them. The CDR3 runs to 17 residues. The CDR3, as DNA: TGTGCCAGCAGCTTAATAAGGGGGGGGCGCCCCGGCTATGGCTACACCTTC. This sequence encodes CASSLIRGGRPGYGYTF.

The J gene is TRBJ2-2, the V gene TRBV10-2, with D perhaps matching TRBD2 (5 bases). Germline loops: CDR1 WSHSY, CDR2 SAAADI. The CDR3 length is 15 residues. V was cut by 2 bases and J by 3 bases, with 10 bases left in between. In DNA, the CDR3 is TGCGCCAGCAGTGAGGAGGGCAGATACACCGGGGAGCTGTTTTTT. This gives the protein CASSEEGRYTGELFF.

The J gene is TRBJ2-1, the V gene TRBV5-8; the D gene is possibly TRBD2 (5 bases). Between the trimmed V and J ends, which lost 0 bases and 7 bases, there was a span of 8 bases. The length of the CDR3 is 13 residues. Germline lookup yields CDR1 SGHTS and CDR2 YDEGEE. In DNA form, the CDR3 reads TGTGCCAGCAGCTTGGGGGCGGGTAATGAGCAGTTCTTC. It specifies CASSLGAGNEQFF.

The chain couples TRBV19 to TRBJ1-1; tentatively, D is TRBD1 (6 bases). This CDR3 comprises 17 residues. CDR1 is LNHDA and CDR2 is SQIVND in the germline V gene (reference sequence). The ends were cut back, 5 bases at V and 0 bases at J, with 19 bases in the middle. CDR3 loop: CASSPRRTEVMNTEAFF. In DNA, the CDR3 is TGTGCCAGTAGTCCGAGAAGGACAGAAGTAATGAACACTGAAGCTTTCTTT.

This rearrangement joins TRBV29-1 to TRBJ2-5, with 10 bases identical to TRBD2. V gave up 5 bases and J gave up 5 bases; unmatched junction bases: 8. CDR1 is SQVTM and CDR2 is ANQGSEA in the germline V gene. The CDR3 is 14 amino acids. Written as DNA, the CDR3 is TGCAGCGTTACGGAGCGGGAGGGCCGCGAGACCCAGTACTTC. Protein sequence: CSVTEREGRETQYF.

The genes are TRBV30 and TRBJ1-2, with 11 nucleotides matching TRBD1. The CDR3 spans 16 residues. V lost 3 bases to trimming and J lost 4 bases; unmatched junction nucleotides: 10. Germline V gene lookup returns CDR1 GTSNPN and CDR2 SVGIG (reference sequence). CDR3 protein: CAWRAPGTGGTYGYTF. The CDR3, as DNA: TGTGCCTGGAGGGCCCCCGGGACAGGGGGAACCTATGGCTACACCTTC.

The table lists this clone with a count of one. The chain recombines TRBV6-1 with TRBJ2-7; the D is unclear. The CDR3 is 15 amino acids. Trimming removed 1 base from V and 2 bases from J, with 12 bases in between. Germline CDR1 is MNHNS and CDR2 is SASEGT. CDR3 DNA: TGTGCCAGCAGTGAAGTGGCAAAAACTACCTACGAGCAGTACTTC. It yields the protein CASSEVAKTTYEQYF.

J is TRBJ2-7 and V is TRBV29-1; 11 bases align to TRBD1. Germline CDR1 and CDR2: SQVTM and ANQGSEA. After removal of 6 bases from V and 5 bases from J, the junction contained 12 bases not matched to a gene. This CDR3 spans 15 amino acids. The CDR3, as DNA: TGCAGCGTGGTGACGCCGGGACAGGGGGACGACGAGCAGTACTTC. Translated: CSVVTPGQGDDEQYF.

V is TRBV5-1 and J is TRBJ2-7; TRBD1 matches 8 bases. The V segment lost 3 bases and the J segment 0 bases; nucleotides outside the gene matches: 8. In germline, CDR1 is SGHRS, CDR2 YFSETQ. This CDR3 region has 16 residues. The CDR3 region is CASSSPRQGSSYEQYF. The CDR3 region has the DNA TGCGCCAGCAGCTCTCCTCGACAGGGGAGCTCCTACGAGCAGTACTTC.

The CDR3 reads CASSRDRGGYTF. The CDR3 DNA reads TGTGCCAGTAGTCGTGACAGGGGGGGCTACACCTTC. V is TRBV19 and J is TRBJ1-2; 9 positions match TRBD1. This CDR3 contains 12 residues. Germline V CDR1 and CDR2: LNHDA, SQIVND (reference sequence). V lost 5 bases, J lost 8 bases, and 3 bases stayed unmatched. Variable domain in full (rest from reference TRBV19 and TRBJ1-2): DGGITQSPKYLFRKEGQNVTLSCEQNLNHDAMYWYRQDPGQGLRLIYYSQIVNDFQKGDIAEGYSVSREKKESFPLTVTSAQKNPTAFYLCASSRDRGGYTFGSGTRLTVV.

This clone occurred a few times. This rearrangement joins TRBV15 to TRBJ2-3; possibly TRBD1 for D (5 bases). V gave up 5 bases and J gave up 1 base, with 16 bases separating them. Per germline, CDR1 LNHNV and CDR2 YYDKDF (reference sequence). The CDR3 contains 16 residues. CDR3 protein: CATSRQGQPCTDTQYF. DNA of the CDR3: TGTGCCACCAGCCGGCAGGGCCAGCCCTGCACAGATACGCAGTATTTT.

The rearrangement links TRBV7-9 to TRBJ1-1; tentative D call: TRBD1 (6 bases). CDR3 size: 14 residues. CDR1 and CDR2 from the germline V gene are SEHNR and FQNEAQ (reference sequence). V lost 7 bases and J 8 bases, leaving 20 bases between the germline ends. The CDR3 loop is CASTPHPRTEEAFF. CDR3 DNA sequence: TGTGCCAGCACCCCCCACCCGAGGACAGAGGAAGCTTTCTTT.

There are a few counts of this clone. The chain employs TRBV2 and TRBJ1-1; D is unresolved. The ends were cut back, 6 bases at V and 10 bases at J, with 15 bases in the middle. The CDR3 contains 12 residues. From germline, CDR1 is SNHLY and CDR2 FYNNEI. This chain's CDR3 is CASRRVFFVAFF. CDR3 in DNA: TGTGCCAGCAGGAGGGTATTCTTCGTAGCTTTCTTT.

V usage is TRBV7-2 and J usage is TRBJ1-4, with D perhaps matching TRBD1 (5 bases). The CDR3 spans 16 residues. V lost 1 base to trimming and J lost 0 bases, with 9 bases between them. Germline lookup yields CDR1 SGHTA and CDR2 FQGNSA. The CDR3, as DNA: TGTGCCAGCAGCTTAGTCGGACACGCAACTAATGAAAAACTGTTTTTT. This encodes CASSLVGHATNEKLFF.

V is TRBV30 and J is TRBJ1-1, with D possibly being TRBD1 (5 bases). The CDR3 totals 12 residues. Germline CDR1 is GTSNPN and CDR2 is SVGIG (reference sequence). The V and J ends lost 0 bases and 6 bases respectively, with 8 bases between them. Here the CDR3 reads CAWSVRDSEAFF. CDR3 DNA: TGTGCCTGGAGTGTCCGGGACTCTGAAGCTTTCTTT.

The chain couples TRBV28 to TRBJ1-1, with D tentatively TRBD1 (6 bases). Germline assignment: CDR1 MDHEN and CDR2 SYDVKM. CDR3 length equals 14 residues. V was pared by 5 bases and J by 6 bases, with 16 bases between. CDR3 nucleotides: TGTGCCAGCAGTACCGGGACATTAGGGTCTGAAGCTTTCTTT. It encodes CASSTGTLGSEAFF.

The chain links TRBV4-3 to TRBJ2-5, with no clear D. The CDR3 loop spans 13 amino acids. V lost 2 bases and J 5 bases, leaving 9 bases between the germline ends. Germline values: CDR1 LGHNA, CDR2 YSLEER. The DNA for the CDR3 is TGCGCCAGCAGCCAACATGGCCTTGAGACCCAGTACTTC. Translating it yields CASSQHGLETQYF.

This chain uses TRBV28 with TRBJ2-7; 7 bases align to TRBD2. The germline V gene encodes CDR1 MDHEN and CDR2 SYDVKM. V lost 4 bases to trimming and J lost 4 bases; unmatched junction nucleotides: 22. This CDR3 comprises 19 residues. CDR3 bases: TGTGCCAGCAGTTCGAGAGGGTGGCGGGAGCACCTAGGTCCGTACGAGCAGTACTTC. Translation: CASSSRGWREHLGPYEQYF. Complete variable domain (other parts from reference TRBV28 and TRBJ2-7): DVKVTQSSRYLVKRTGEKVFLECVQDMDHENMFWYRQDPGLGLRLIYFSYDVKMKEKGDIPEGYSVSREKKERFSLILESASTNQTSMYLCASSSRGWREHLGPYEQYFGPGTRLTVT.

V usage is TRBV6-1 and J usage is TRBJ2-1; 8 bases align to TRBD2. The germline V gene has CDR1 MNHNS and CDR2 SASEGT. This CDR3 has 15 amino acids. J lost 4 bases, V lost 2 bases, and 4 bases had no gene match. The CDR3 is CASSESGRVYNEQFF. In nucleotides, the CDR3 is TGTGCCAGCAGTGAAAGCGGGAGAGTTTACAATGAGCAGTTCTTC.

This chain uses TRBV28 with TRBJ2-3; 9 bases align to TRBD2. CDR1 is MDHEN and CDR2 is SYDVKM in the germline V gene. The CDR3 length is 18 residues. Trimming cost V 1 base and J 6 bases; bases outside gene matches: 14. Written as DNA, the CDR3 is TGTGCCAGCAGTTTATATGGCGGGGGGGGTGCTTTGATGGATACGCAGTATTTT. Translation gives CASSLYGGGGALMDTQYF.

The V gene is TRBV19, the J gene TRBJ1-2; TRBD1 matches 11 bases. The CDR3 covers 18 residues. From germline, CDR1 is LNHDA and CDR2 SQIVND (reference sequence). V was pared by 4 bases and J by 5 bases, with 15 bases of the junction left unmatched. The DNA of the CDR3 is TGTGCCAGTAGTACCGCCGACGGACAGGGGGCGTTCTTTTATGGCTACACCTTC. It is translated as CASSTADGQGAFFYGYTF.

The chain couples TRBV6-1 to TRBJ1-4; D may be TRBD1 (5 bases). CDR3 length: 19 residues. Trimming left V 1 base short and J 3 bases short, with 21 bases between. Germline V lookup: CDR1 MNHNS, CDR2 SASEGT. The CDR3 coding sequence is TGTGCCAGCAGTGAAGTTAGAGTCGGTAGTACAGGATCTAATGAAAAACTGTTTTTT. Translated: CASSEVRVGSTGSNEKLFF.

The chain links TRBV19 to TRBJ1-2; possible D gene TRBD1, 6 bases. The V gene's germline CDR1 is LNHDA and CDR2 SQIVND (reference sequence). The CDR3 has 14 residues. V gave up 4 bases and J gave up 3 bases, with 12 bases separating them. The CDR3 nucleotides are TGTGCCAGTAGTACCAGGGGCGCGGACTATGGCTACACCTTC. Its protein is CASSTRGADYGYTF.

The chain joins TRBV4-3 to TRBJ2-1, with TRBD2 matching 10 bases. Germline assignment: CDR1 LGHNA and CDR2 YSLEER. The CDR3 runs 18 residues. V lost 0 bases and J lost 3; bases outside the gene matches: 8. The CDR3 DNA is TGCGCCAGCAGCCAAGACGGGCTAGCGGGGGAAAACTACAATGAGCAGTTCTTC. This encodes CASSQDGLAGENYNEQFF.